This TCR beta chain came from a study of T-cell reconstitution after alpha-beta-depleted transplantation in children. A library of TCRbeta sequences, prepared with unique molecular identifiers, was generated. TCRdb ran MiXCR on the PCR reads and lists one entry per CDR3 protein. The sample includes about 230,000 distinct CDR3 sequences, more than 7.5% seen only once; the top ten take about 5.4%. This clonotype was counted many times. The germline gives CDR1 SGHRS, CDR2 YFSETQ. There are 13 residues in the CDR3. V dropped 2 bases and J dropped 4 bases, with 9 bases sitting between them. The receptor comes from a human donor who donated a stem cell graft to a child with SCID. The sequencing used PBMCs from the stem cell graft donor, collected from the stem cell graft. The chain has TRBV5-1 and TRBJ1-1; no reliable D call. CDR3 sequence (DNA): TGCGCCAGCAGCTTTCAACAGACCACTGAAGCTTTCTTT. Amino acid sequence: CASSFQQTTEAFF. Drawing the rest from reference TRBV5-1 and TRBJ1-1, the complete variable domain is KAGVTQTPRYLIKTRGQQVTLSCSPISGHRSVSWYQQTPGQGLQFLFEYFSETQRNKGNFPGRFSGRQFSNSRSEMNVSTLELGDSALYLCASSFQQTTEAFFGQGTRLTVV.